The present entry profiles one T cell receptor (beta chain) with its context. The antigen is undetermined. This entry comes from a study of post-analysis software for immune sequencing data. Broader study findings: In patients, TRBV5-6, TRBV5-1 and TRBV20-1 belonged to five or six TRBV segments found more frequently than in controls.

The junction had 12 bases not matched to a gene; V was cut back by 4 bases and J by 5 bases. The CDR3 consists of 16 residues. From germline, CDR1 is LNHDA and CDR2 SQIVND (reference sequence). Presence of unique molecular identifiers characterized the TCR beta cDNA libraries. One entry per CDR3 protein, called by TCRdb with MiXCR from the PCR reads. Of roughly 800,000 distinct CDR3 sequences listed, roughly 50% are singletons. V is TRBV19 and J is TRBJ2-7; 9 nucleotides align to TRBD1. Source material: blood. This sequence originates from a girl aged 5 to 17 with multiple sclerosis. The CDR3 spells CASSTGTDRGYHEQYF. The CDR3 DNA is TGTGCCAGTAGTACAGGAACCGACAGGGGGTACCACGAGCAGTACTTC.